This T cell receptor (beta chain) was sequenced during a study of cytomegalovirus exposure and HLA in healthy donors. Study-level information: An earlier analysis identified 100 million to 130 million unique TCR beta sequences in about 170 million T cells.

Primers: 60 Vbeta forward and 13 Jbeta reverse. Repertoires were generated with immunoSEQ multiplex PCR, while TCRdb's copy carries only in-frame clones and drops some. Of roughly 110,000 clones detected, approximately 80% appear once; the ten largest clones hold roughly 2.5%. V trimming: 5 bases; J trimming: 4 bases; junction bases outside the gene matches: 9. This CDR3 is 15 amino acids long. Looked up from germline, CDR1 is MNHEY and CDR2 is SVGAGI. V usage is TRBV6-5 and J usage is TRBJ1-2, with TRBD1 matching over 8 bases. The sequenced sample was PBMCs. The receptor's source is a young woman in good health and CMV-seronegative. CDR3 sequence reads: CASSAPGTGVYGYTF. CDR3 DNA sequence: TGTGCCAGCAGTGCGCCCGGGACAGGCGTCTATGGCTACACCTTC.